This T cell receptor beta chain originates from a study of PD-L1 blockade in urothelial cancer. On the study more broadly: Reported median T cell count for blood samples was around 150,000.

What went into each PCR as a spike was synthetic TCR analog templates. TCRdb's table, derived via immunoSEQ multiplex PCR, lists solely in-frame clones and lacks some. The sample holds 43,000 or so clones, 80% seen once. Germline V gene lookup returns CDR1 SGHVS and CDR2 FQNEAQ. This CDR3 region has 15 residues. V lost 1 base and J lost 6, with 15 bases in between. Noted time point: pretreatment peripheral blood. The clonotype comes from a man aged 60-69 years with urothelial cancer. Specimen: PBMCs, collected around atezolizumab (anti-PD-L1) treatment. This rearrangement joins TRBV7-8 to TRBJ1-1, with a tentative D call TRBD1 (5 bases). CDR3 nucleotide sequence: TGTGCCAGCAGCTTAGAATCACGGGGGGTGCCTGAAGCTTTCTTT. Its protein is CASSLESRGVPEAFF.